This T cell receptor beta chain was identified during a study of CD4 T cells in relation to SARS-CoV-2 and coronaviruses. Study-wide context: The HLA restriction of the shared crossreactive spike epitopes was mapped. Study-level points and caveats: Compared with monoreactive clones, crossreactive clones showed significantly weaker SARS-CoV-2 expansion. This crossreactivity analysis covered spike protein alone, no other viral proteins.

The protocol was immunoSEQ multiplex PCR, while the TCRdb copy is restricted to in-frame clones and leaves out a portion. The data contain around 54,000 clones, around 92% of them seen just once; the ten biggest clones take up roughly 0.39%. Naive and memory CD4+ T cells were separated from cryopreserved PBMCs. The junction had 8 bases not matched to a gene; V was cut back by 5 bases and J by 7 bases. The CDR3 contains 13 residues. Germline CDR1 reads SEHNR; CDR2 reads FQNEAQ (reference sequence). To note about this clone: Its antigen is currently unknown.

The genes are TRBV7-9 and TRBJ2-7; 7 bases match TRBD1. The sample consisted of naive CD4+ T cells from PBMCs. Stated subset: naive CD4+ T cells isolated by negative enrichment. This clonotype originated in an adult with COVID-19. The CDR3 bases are TGTGCCAGCAGCCCGACAGGGACGGGGGAGCAGTACTTC. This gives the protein CASSPTGTGEQYF.